Reported below is one TCR beta chain. These data originate in a study of T cell changes during pregnancy in multiple sclerosis. The table came from immunoSEQ multiplex PCR; TCRdb's copy has only in-frame clones and leaves some out. The sample has about 75,000 clones; approximately 90% are singletons. V was cut by 4 bases and J by 0 bases, with 4 bases left in between. The CDR3 is made up of 12 amino acids. Germline loops: CDR1 SGHRS, CDR2 YFSETQ. This chain uses TRBV5-1 with TRBJ2-5, with no clear D. This clonotype was sampled from a female donor with multiple sclerosis, enrolled in a pregnancy study. Sequenced material: CD4+ T cells from peripheral blood mononuclear cells, taken before pregnancy. CDR3 amino acids: CASSNYQETQYF. The CDR3 nucleotides read TGCGCCAGCAGCAACTACCAAGAGACCCAGTACTTC.